These 6 T cell receptor beta chains were sequenced from one sample in a study of shared T cell receptors in the human thymus. Assay used: immunoSEQ multiplex PCR; TCRdb lists only in-frame clones, some missing. Of around 340,000 clones in the sample, around 95% were seen once. Material: thymocytes. These receptors all come from a human donor.

V is TRBV27 and J is TRBJ2-1; 14 nucleotides match TRBD2. Germline V CDR1 and CDR2: MNHEY, SMNVEV (reference sequence). The CDR3 length is 17 residues. Trimming cost V 3 bases and J 2 bases; bases outside gene matches: 3. CDR3 sequence: CASSFRLAGGTYNEQFF. CDR3 sequence (DNA): TGTGCCAGCAGTTTCAGACTAGCGGGAGGGACCTACAATGAGCAGTTCTTC.

The V gene is TRBV25-1, the J gene TRBJ2-4, with unresolved D. Germline CDR1 MGHDK, CDR2 SYGVNS. There are 13 residues in the CDR3. CDR3 in DNA: TGTGCTAGAGACCCCTTAGCCAAAAACATTCAGTACTTC. Translating it yields CARDPLAKNIQYF.

The V and J genes are TRBV11-2 and TRBJ2-5; 8 bases are shared with TRBD2. The germline V gene encodes CDR1 SGHAT and CDR2 FQNNGV. This CDR3 region has 16 residues. J was trimmed by 0 bases and V by 3 bases; bases with no gene match: 6. The CDR3 coding sequence is TGTGCCAGCAGCTTTTGGTCTAGCGGGTACCAAGAGACCCAGTACTTC. Translation: CASSFWSSGYQETQYF.

The chain links TRBV4-2 to TRBJ2-6, with TRBD1 as a possible D gene (6 bases). The CDR3 covers 19 residues. Trimming removed 4 bases from V and 1 base from J, with 20 bases in between. Germline V gene data show CDR1 as LGHNA and CDR2 as YNFKEQ. CDR3 DNA: TGTGCCAGCAGCCCGCAATACCACAGGGCCAGTTCTGGGGCCAACGTCCTGACTTTC. Protein product: CASSPQYHRASSGANVLTF.

The chain joins TRBV7-4 to TRBJ1-1, with 11 bases identical to TRBD1. The CDR3 spans 15 residues. V lost 2 bases, J lost 5 bases, and 4 bases stayed unmatched. CDR1 and CDR2 from the germline V gene are SGHVT and SQSDAQ. This chain's CDR3 is CASSLPGTGGTEAFF. Here the CDR3 DNA reads TGTGCCAGCAGCTTACCCGGGACAGGGGGTACTGAAGCTTTCTTT. The full variable domain, rest sourced from reference TRBV7-4 and TRBJ1-1, is GAGVSQSPRYKVAKRGRDVALRCDSISGHVTLYWYRQTLGQGSEVLTYSQSDAQRDKSGRPSGRFSAERPERSVSTLKIQRTEQGDSAVYLCASSLPGTGGTEAFFGQGTRLTVV.

The V and J genes are TRBV7-2 and TRBJ2-1; 11 bases match TRBD2. Germline CDR1 is SGHTA and CDR2 is FQGNSA. The J segment lost 4 bases and the V segment lost 4 bases, leaving 12 bases of the junction unmatched. This CDR3 has 18 residues. Here the CDR3 DNA reads TGTGCCAGCAGCTATAGCACCAATGGACTAGCGGGTTACAATGAGCAGTTCTTC. This codes for CASSYSTNGLAGYNEQFF.